This is a list of T cell receptor beta chains from one sample in a study of blood T cell repertoires in COVID-19. Assay used: immunoSEQ multiplex PCR; TCRdb lists only in-frame clones, some missing. The sample lists 150,000 or so clones, about 84% occurring once. Sequenced sample: PBMCs or T cells enriched from blood (not recorded which). These receptors all come from a man in his forties who had recovered from COVID-19. The CDR3 runs from the conserved cysteine through the conserved F or W. Each record gives: V gene, CDR3 protein.

V gene: TRBV19
CDR3 protein: CASGPSGSTDTQYF

V gene: TRBV18
CDR3 protein: CASSSNRGYEQYF

V gene: TRBV11-2
CDR3 protein: CASSLTGGRGNTEAFF

V gene: TRBV7-9
CDR3 protein: CASSSDRDNSPLHF

V gene: TRBV9
CDR3 protein: CASSVQVGQGAFF

V gene: TRBV5-4
CDR3 protein: CASSFTGGRSDTQYF

V gene: TRBV2
CDR3 protein: CASSRRTAPIF

V gene: TRBV7-3
CDR3 protein: CASSLGTLGGPLHF

V gene: TRBV6-5
CDR3 protein: CASSPRDPGGETQYF

V gene: TRBV24-1
CDR3 protein: CATSDTSQPQHF

V gene: TRBV10-1
CDR3 protein: CASRHRRREAFF

V gene: TRBV18
CDR3 protein: CASSPNSGFQSGYTF

V gene: TRBV9
CDR3 protein: CASSVGTVYNSPLHF

V gene: TRBV6-6
CDR3 protein: CASSQQTAFSYNEQFF

V gene: TRBV29-1
CDR3 protein: CSVEGGGNEQYF

V gene: TRBV5-4
CDR3 protein: CASSPGGTGALWGYTF

V gene: TRBV30
CDR3 protein: CAWSVGGTPQETQYF

V gene: TRBV30
CDR3 protein: CAWSGAAGGRLETQYF

V gene: TRBV27
CDR3 protein: CASSLKGQGNNSPLHF

V gene: TRBV5-1
CDR3 protein: CASSLEAVGGNTEAFF

V gene: TRBV5-1
CDR3 protein: CASSLKIRTGVNQPQHF

V gene: TRBV24-1
CDR3 protein: CATSDPLAGRTDTQYF

V gene: TRBV24-1
CDR3 protein: CATSDPTGGGTGELFF

V gene: TRBV30
CDR3 protein: CAWSTSLAGGTDTQYF

V gene: TRBV27
CDR3 protein: CASSRDRNTGELFF

V gene: TRBV18
CDR3 protein: CASSRGLQTYEQYF

V gene: TRBV18
CDR3 protein: CASSPPSGAGNTIYF

V gene: TRBV19
CDR3 protein: CASSMTVTNTDTQYF

V gene: TRBV7-9
CDR3 protein: CASSLGTGEEETQYF

V gene: TRBV7-3
CDR3 protein: CASSPNRGGETNTQYF

V gene: TRBV5-4
CDR3 protein: CASSQTSGRGTDTQYF

V gene: TRBV19
CDR3 protein: CASSMFGGEGYGYTF

V gene: TRBV9
CDR3 protein: CASSVGQGQTEKLFF

V gene: TRBV30
CDR3 protein: CAWSVPHRAIYGYTF

V gene: TRBV30
CDR3 protein: CAWKQGEAGYTF

V gene: TRBV5-1
CDR3 protein: CASSLRQGNTGELFF

V gene: TRBV28
CDR3 protein: CASSTRTVMNTEAFF

V gene: TRBV5-1
CDR3 protein: CASSMSGGRETQYF

V gene: TRBV5-4
CDR3 protein: CASSLDPGQGGYTF

V gene: TRBV19
CDR3 protein: CASSSLQRADNYGYTF

V gene: TRBV6-1
CDR3 protein: CASSERTGSLGGYTF

V gene: TRBV19
CDR3 protein: CASMTGATEAFF

V gene: TRBV3-1/TRBV3-2
CDR3 protein: CASSEGGLVSTDTQYF

V gene: TRBV5-1
CDR3 protein: CASSLGQVQETQYF

V gene: TRBV24-1
CDR3 protein: CATSATNTGELFF

V gene: TRBV7-9
CDR3 protein: CAMSLGLDSSNYGYTF

V gene: TRBV20-1
CDR3 protein: CSATQGEKLFF

V gene: TRBV3-1/TRBV3-2
CDR3 protein: CASSHPVANTEAFF

V gene: TRBV15
CDR3 protein: CATSPDRGNQPQHF

V gene: TRBV30
CDR3 protein: CAWSVYGYGYTF

V gene: TRBV7-6
CDR3 protein: CASRGGDSTDTQYF